This T cell receptor (beta chain) was recorded in a study of T cell responses to AZD1222 COVID-19 vaccine. The CDR3 runs 19 residues. V was pared by 5 bases and J by 2 bases, with 10 bases of the junction left unmatched. From germline, CDR1 is SGHAT and CDR2 FQNNGV. Notes on the study in general: In the spike-specific TCR repertoire, nearly half reportedly target unmutated variant regions.

With respect to this clone: The antigen is unknown.

The protocol was immunoSEQ multiplex PCR, while the TCRdb copy is restricted to in-frame clones and leaves out a portion. Of around 130,000 clones listed, approximately 94% are singletons. The V gene is TRBV11-2, the J gene TRBJ2-1, with 15 bases lining up with TRBD2. The sample in question was peripheral blood, obtained on day 0 of AZD1222 vaccination. This sequence originates from an adult in good health. CDR3 sequence reads: CASSKSGTSGRSPYNEQFF. As DNA, the CDR3 is TGTGCCAGCAGCAAATCCGGGACTAGCGGGAGGAGTCCCTACAATGAGCAGTTCTTC.